These 3 T cell receptor beta chains came from one sample sequenced in a study of cytomegalovirus exposure and HLA in healthy donors. With 60 Vbeta and 13 Jbeta primers, the PCR was carried out. The table came from immunoSEQ multiplex PCR; TCRdb's copy has only in-frame clones and leaves some out. The sample lists some 77,000 clones, 65% to 85% occurring once. The sample was PBMCs. The receptors here all came from a woman aged 40 to 50 in good health and CMV-seropositive.

This sequence joins TRBV30 and TRBJ1-1; D is unclear. There are 15 residues in the CDR3. The V and J ends lost 4 bases and 5 bases respectively, with 20 bases between them. Germline lookup yields CDR1 GTSNPN and CDR2 SVGIG (reference sequence). DNA for the CDR3: TGTGCCTGGATCCCACACGGGGATTTCAGGACTGAAGCTTTCTTT. The encoded protein is CAWIPHGDFRTEAFF.

The CDR3 DNA follows: TGTGCCAGCAGCGTCCTTTCGACTAGCGGGAAAAACATTCAGTACTTC. This translates into CASSVLSTSGKNIQYF. J is TRBJ2-4 and V is TRBV13; 10 bases align to TRBD2. This CDR3 is 16 amino acids long. With V trimmed by 5 bases and J by 4 bases, 8 bases remained unmatched. Per germline, CDR1 PRHDT and CDR2 FYEKMQ (reference sequence).

The chain carries TRBV7-9 and TRBJ2-1; D might be TRBD2 (6 bases). This CDR3 spans 14 amino acids. The germline V gene encodes CDR1 SEHNR and CDR2 FQNEAQ (reference sequence). The germline V and J ends were trimmed by 4 bases and 8 bases, with 15 bases remaining between them. The CDR3 region is CASSWRELFDEQFF. In DNA form, the CDR3 reads TGTGCCAGCAGCTGGAGGGAGTTGTTTGATGAGCAGTTCTTC.